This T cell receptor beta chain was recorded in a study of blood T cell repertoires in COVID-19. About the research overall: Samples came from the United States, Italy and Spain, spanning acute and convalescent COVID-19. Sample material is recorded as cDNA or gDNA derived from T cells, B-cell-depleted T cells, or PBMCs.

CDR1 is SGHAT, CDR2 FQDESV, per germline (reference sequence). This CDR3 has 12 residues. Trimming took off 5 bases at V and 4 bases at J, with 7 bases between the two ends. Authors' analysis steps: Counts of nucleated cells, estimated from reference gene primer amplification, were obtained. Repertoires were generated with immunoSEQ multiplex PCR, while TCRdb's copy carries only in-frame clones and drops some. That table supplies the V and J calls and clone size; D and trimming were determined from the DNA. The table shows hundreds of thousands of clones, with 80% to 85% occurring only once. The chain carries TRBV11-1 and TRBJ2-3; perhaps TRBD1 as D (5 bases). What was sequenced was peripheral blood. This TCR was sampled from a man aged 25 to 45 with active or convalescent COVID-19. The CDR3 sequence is CASSEQADTQYF. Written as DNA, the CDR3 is TGTGCCAGCAGCGAACAGGCAGATACGCAGTATTTT.